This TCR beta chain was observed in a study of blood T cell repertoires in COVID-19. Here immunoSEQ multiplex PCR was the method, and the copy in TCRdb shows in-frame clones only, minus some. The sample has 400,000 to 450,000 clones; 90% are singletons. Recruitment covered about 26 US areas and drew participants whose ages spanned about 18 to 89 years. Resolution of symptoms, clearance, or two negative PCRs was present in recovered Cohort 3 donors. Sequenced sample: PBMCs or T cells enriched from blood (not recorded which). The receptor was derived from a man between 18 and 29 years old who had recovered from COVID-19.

CDR3 sequence: CASGLVGQVRGYTF. CDR3 nucleotides: TGTGCTAGTGGTTTGGTCGGACAGGTGCGGGGCTACACCTTC. This chain uses TRBV12-5 with TRBJ1-2, with 7 bases aligning to TRBD1. J was trimmed by 8 bases and V by 0 bases; bases with no gene match: 6. Germline loops: CDR1 LGHNT, CDR2 FRNRAP. The CDR3 runs to 14 residues.